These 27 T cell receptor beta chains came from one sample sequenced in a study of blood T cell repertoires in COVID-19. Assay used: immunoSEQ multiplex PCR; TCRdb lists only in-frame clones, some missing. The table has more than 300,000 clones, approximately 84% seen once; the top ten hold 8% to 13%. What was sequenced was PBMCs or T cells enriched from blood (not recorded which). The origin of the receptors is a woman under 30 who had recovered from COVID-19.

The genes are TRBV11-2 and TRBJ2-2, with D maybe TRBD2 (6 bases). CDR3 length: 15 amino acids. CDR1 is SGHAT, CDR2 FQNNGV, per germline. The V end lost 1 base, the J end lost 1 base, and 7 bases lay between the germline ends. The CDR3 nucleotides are TGTGCCAGCAGCTTAGGGGACTTGAACACCGGGGAGCTGTTTTTT. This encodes CASSLGDLNTGELFF.

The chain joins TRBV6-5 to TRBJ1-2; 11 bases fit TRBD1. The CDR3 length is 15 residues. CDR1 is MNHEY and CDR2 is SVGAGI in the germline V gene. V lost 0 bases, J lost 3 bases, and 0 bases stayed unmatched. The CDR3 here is CASSYSGQGDYGYTF. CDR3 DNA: TGTGCCAGCAGTTACTCGGGACAGGGGGACTATGGCTACACCTTC.

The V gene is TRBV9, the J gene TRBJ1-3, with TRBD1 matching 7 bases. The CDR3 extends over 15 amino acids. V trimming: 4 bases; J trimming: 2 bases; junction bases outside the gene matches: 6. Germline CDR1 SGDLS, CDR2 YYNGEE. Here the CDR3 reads CASSPSDRAGNTIYF. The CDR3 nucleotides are TGTGCCAGCAGCCCCTCCGACAGGGCTGGAAACACCATATATTTT.

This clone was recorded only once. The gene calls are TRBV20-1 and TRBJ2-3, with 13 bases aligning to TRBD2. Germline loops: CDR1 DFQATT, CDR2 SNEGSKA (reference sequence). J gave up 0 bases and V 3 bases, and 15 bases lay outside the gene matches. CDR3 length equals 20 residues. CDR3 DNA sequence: TGCAGTGCTAGTCCTCTCGGACTAGCGGGAGTTCTCCCTAGCACAGATACGCAGTATTTT. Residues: CSASPLGLAGVLPSTDTQYF.

CDR3 coding DNA: TGTGCCAGCAGCCCAGAGACAGGGATTCGCACAGATACGCAGTATTTT. It encodes CASSPETGIRTDTQYF. The V gene is TRBV14, the J gene TRBJ2-3, with TRBD1 matching over 7 bases. The CDR3 length is 16 residues. Germline loops: CDR1 SGHDN, CDR2 FVKESK. Unmatched junction bases numbered 8, after V lost 4 bases and J lost 1 base.

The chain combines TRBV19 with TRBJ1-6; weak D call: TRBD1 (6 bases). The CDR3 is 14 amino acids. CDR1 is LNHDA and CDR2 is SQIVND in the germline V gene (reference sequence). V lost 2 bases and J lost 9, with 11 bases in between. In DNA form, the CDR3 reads TGTGCCAGTAGTATATCAGGGGCCGGTTCACCCCTCCACTTT. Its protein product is CASSISGAGSPLHF.

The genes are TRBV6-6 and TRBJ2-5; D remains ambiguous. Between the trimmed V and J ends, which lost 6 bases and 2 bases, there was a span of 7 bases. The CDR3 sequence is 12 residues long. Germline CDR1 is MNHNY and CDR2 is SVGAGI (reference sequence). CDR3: CASRSLQETQYF. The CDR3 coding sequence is TGTGCCAGCAGGTCCCTGCAAGAGACCCAGTACTTC.

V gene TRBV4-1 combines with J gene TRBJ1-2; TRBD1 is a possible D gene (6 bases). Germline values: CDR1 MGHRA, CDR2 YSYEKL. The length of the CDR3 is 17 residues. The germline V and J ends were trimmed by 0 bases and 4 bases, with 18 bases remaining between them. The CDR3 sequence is CASSQDLVGGRVYGYTF. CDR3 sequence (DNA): TGCGCCAGCAGCCAAGATCTGGTGGGGGGGCGCGTCTATGGCTACACCTTC.

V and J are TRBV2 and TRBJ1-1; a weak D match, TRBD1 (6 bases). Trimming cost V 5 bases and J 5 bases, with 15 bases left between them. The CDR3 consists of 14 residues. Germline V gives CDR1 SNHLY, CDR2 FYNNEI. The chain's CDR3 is CASSKEGGVTEAFF. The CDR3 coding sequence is TGTGCCAGCAGTAAGGAGGGGGGGGTTACTGAAGCTTTCTTT.

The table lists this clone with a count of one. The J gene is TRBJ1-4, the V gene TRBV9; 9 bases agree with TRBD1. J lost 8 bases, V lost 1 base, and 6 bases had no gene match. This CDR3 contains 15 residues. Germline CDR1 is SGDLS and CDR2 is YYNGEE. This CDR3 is CASSVSGDRDEKLFF. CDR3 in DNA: TGTGCCAGCAGCGTAAGTGGGGACAGGGACGAAAAACTGTTTTTT.

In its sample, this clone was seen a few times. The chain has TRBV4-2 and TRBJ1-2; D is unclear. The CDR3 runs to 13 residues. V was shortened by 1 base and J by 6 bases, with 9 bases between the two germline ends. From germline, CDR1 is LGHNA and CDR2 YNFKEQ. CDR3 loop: CASSQGTDNGYTF. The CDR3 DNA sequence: TGTGCCAGCAGCCAAGGGACTGATAATGGCTACACCTTC.

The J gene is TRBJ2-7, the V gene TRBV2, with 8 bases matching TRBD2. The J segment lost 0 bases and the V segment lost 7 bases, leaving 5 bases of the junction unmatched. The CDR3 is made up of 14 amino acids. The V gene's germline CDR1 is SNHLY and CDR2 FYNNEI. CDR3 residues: CASNRREVSYEQYF. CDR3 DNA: TGTGCCAGCAACAGGCGGGAGGTCTCCTACGAGCAGTACTTC.

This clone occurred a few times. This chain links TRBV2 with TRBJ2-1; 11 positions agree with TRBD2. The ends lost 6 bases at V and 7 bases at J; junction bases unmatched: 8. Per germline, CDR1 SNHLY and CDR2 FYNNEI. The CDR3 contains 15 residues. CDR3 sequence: CASRATSGTENEQFF. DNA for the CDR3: TGTGCCAGCAGGGCGACTAGCGGGACAGAGAATGAGCAGTTCTTC.

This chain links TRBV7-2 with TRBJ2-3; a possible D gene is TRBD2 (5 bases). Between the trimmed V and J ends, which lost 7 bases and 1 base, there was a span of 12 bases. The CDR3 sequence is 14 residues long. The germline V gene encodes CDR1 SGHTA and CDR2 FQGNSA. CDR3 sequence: CASTRTSGTDTQYF. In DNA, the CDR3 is TGTGCCAGCACAAGGACTTCCGGCACAGATACGCAGTATTTT.

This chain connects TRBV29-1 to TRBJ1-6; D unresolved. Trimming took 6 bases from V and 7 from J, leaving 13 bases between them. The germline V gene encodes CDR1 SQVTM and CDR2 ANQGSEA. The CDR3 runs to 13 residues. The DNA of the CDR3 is TGCAGCGTAGCGGCCAGTCGCAATTCACCCCTCCACTTT. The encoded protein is CSVAASRNSPLHF. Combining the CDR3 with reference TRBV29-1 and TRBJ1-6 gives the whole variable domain SAVISQKPSRDICQRGTSLTIQCQVDSQVTMMFWYRQQPGQSLTLIATANQGSEATYESGFVIDKFPISRPNLTFSTLTVSNMSPEDSSIYLCSVAASRNSPLHFGNGTRLTVT.

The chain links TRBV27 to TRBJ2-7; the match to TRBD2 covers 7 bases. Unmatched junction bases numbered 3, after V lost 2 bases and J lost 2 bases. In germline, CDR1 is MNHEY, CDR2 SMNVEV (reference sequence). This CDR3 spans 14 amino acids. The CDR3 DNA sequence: TGTGCCAGCAGTTTAAGTGGGAGGGCCTACGAGCAGTACTTC. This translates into CASSLSGRAYEQYF.

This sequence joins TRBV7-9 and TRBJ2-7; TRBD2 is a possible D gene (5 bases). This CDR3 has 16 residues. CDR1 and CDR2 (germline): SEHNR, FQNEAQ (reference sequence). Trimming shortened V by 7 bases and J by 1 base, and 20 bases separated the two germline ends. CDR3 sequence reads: CASTLGFGGVSYEQYF. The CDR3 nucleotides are TGTGCCAGCACTCTCGGGTTTGGAGGTGTATCCTACGAGCAGTACTTC.

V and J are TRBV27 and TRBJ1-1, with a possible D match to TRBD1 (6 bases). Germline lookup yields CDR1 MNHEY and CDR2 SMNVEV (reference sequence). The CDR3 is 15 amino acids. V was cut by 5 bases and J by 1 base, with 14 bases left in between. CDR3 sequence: CASSPRTAKNTEAFF. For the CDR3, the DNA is TGTGCCAGCAGTCCTCGGACAGCAAAGAACACTGAAGCTTTCTTT.

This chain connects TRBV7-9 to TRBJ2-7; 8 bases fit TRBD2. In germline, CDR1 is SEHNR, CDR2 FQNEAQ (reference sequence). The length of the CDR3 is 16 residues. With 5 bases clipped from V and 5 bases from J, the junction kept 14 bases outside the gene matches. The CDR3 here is CASSLFLRNSGDEQYF. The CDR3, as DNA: TGTGCCAGCAGCCTCTTTCTAAGGAATAGCGGGGACGAGCAGTACTTC.

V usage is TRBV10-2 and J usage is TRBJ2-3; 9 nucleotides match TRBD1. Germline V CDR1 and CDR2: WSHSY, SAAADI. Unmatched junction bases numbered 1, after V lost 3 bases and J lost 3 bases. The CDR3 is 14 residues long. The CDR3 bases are TGCGCCAGCAGTGAAGGGACAGGGACAGATACGCAGTATTTT. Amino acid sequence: CASSEGTGTDTQYF.

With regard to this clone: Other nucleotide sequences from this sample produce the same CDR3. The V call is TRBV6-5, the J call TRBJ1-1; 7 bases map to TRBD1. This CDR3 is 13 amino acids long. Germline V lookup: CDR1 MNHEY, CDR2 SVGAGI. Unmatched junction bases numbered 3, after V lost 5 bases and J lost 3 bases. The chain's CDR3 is CASSLDRDTEAFF. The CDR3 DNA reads TGTGCCAGCAGTCTCGACAGGGACACTGAAGCTTTCTTT.

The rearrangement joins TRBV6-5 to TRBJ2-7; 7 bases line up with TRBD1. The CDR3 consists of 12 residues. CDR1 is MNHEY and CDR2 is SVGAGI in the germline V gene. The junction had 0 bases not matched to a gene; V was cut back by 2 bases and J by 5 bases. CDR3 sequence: CASSYQGDEQYF. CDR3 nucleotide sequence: TGTGCCAGCAGTTACCAGGGGGACGAGCAGTACTTC.

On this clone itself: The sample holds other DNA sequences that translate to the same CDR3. CDR3 loop: CASSLGTGSYEQYF. DNA of the CDR3: TGTGCCAGCAGCTTAGGAACAGGGTCCTACGAGCAGTACTTC. The chain joins TRBV7-8 to TRBJ2-7; TRBD1 is a possible D gene (6 bases). V lost 1 base and J 1 base, leaving 8 bases between the germline ends. The CDR3 contains 14 residues. The germline V gene has CDR1 SGHVS and CDR2 FQNEAQ.

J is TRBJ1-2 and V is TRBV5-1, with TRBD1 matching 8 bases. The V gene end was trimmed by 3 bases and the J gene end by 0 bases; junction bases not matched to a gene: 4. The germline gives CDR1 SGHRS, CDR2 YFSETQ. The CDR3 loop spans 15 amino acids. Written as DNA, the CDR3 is TGCGCCAGCAGCTCGGGACAGGCCTCTAACTATGGCTACACCTTC. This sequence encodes CASSSGQASNYGYTF.

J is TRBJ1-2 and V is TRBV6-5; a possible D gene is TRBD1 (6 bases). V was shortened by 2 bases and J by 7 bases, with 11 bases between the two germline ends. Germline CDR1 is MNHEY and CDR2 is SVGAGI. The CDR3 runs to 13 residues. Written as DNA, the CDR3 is TGTGCCAGCAGTTACGCACAGGGAACTGGCTACACCTTC. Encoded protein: CASSYAQGTGYTF.

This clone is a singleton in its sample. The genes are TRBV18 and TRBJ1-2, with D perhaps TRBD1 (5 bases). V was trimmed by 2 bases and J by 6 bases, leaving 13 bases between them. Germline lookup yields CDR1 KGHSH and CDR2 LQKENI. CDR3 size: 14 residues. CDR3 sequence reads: CASSPYTTDHGYTF. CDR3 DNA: TGTGCCAGCTCACCATATACGACAGACCATGGCTACACCTTC. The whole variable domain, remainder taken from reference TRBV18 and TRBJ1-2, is NAGVMQNPRHLVRRRGQEARLRCSPMKGHSHVYWYRQLPEEGLKFMVYLQKENIIDESGMPKERFSAEFPKEGPSILRIQQVVRGDSAAYFCASSPYTTDHGYTFGSGTRLTVV.

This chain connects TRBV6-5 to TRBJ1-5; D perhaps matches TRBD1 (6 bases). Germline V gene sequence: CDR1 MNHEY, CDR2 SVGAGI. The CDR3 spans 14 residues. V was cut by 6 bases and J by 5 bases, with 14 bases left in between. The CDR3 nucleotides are TGTGCCAGCAGGCTCCACAGGGAGCATCAGCCCCAGCATTTT. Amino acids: CASRLHREHQPQHF.